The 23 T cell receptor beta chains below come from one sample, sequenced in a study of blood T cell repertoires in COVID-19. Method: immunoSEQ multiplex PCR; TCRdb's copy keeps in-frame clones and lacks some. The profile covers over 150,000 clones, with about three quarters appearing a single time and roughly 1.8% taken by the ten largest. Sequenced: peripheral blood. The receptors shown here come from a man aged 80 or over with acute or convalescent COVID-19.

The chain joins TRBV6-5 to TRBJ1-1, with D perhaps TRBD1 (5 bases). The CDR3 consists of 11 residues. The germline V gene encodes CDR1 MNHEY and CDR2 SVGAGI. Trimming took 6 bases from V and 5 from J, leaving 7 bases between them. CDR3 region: CASSRVTEAFF. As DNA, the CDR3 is TGTGCCAGCAGCAGGGTTACTGAAGCTTTCTTT.

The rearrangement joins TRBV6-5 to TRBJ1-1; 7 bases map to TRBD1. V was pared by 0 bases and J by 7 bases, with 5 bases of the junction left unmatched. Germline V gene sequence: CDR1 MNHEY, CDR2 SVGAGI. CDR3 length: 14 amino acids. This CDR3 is CASSYSRQGDEAFF. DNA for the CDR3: TGTGCCAGCAGTTACTCGCGACAGGGCGATGAAGCTTTCTTT.

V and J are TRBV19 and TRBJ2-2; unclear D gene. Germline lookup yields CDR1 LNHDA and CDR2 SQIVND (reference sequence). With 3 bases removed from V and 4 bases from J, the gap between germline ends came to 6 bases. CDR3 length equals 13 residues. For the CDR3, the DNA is TGTGCCAGTAGTATGAGGCCCACCGGGGAGCTGTTTTTT. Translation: CASSMRPTGELFF.

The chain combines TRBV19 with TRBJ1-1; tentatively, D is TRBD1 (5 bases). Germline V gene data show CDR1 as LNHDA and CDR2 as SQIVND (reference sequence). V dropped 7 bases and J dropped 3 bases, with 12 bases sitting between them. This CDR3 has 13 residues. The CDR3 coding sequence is TGTGCCAGTATTCAAAGGGGATACACTGAAGCTTTCTTT. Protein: CASIQRGYTEAFF.

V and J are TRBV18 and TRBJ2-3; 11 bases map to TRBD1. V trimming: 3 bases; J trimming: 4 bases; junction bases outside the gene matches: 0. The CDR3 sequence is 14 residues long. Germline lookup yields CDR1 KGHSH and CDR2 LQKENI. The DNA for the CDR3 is TGTGCCAGCTCACCGGGACAGGGGGCAGATACGCAGTATTTT. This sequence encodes CASSPGQGADTQYF.

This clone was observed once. CDR3 sequence reads: CATSRNYRGADTEAFF. Written as DNA, the CDR3 is TGTGCCACCAGCCGGAACTACAGGGGAGCGGACACTGAAGCTTTCTTT. This sequence joins TRBV15 and TRBJ1-1; TRBD1 matches 7 bases. CDR1 and CDR2 from the germline V gene are LNHNV and YYDKDF (reference sequence). J lost 3 bases, V lost 5 bases, and 12 bases had no gene match. The CDR3 has 16 residues.

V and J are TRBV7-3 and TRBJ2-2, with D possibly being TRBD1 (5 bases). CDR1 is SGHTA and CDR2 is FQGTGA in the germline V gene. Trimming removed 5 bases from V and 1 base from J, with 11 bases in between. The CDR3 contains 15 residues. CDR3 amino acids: CASSIDRQNTGELFF. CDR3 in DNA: TGTGCCAGCAGCATAGACAGACAGAACACCGGGGAGCTGTTTTTT.

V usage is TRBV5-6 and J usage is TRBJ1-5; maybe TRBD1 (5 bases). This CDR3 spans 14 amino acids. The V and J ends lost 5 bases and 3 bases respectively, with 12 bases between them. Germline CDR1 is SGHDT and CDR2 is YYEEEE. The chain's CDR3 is CASSSGFDNQPQHF. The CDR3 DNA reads TGTGCCAGCAGTTCAGGGTTTGACAATCAGCCCCAGCATTTT.

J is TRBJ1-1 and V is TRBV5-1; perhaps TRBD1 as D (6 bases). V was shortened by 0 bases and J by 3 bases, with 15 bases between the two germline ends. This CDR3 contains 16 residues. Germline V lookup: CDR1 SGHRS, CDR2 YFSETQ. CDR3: CASSLGRGGLDTEAFF. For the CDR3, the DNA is TGCGCCAGCAGCTTGGGTAGGGGGGGTCTGGACACTGAAGCTTTCTTT.

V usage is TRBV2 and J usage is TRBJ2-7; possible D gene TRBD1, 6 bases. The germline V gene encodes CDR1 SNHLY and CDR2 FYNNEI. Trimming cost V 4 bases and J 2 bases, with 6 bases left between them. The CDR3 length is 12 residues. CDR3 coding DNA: TGTGCCAGCAGTGGACAGGCCTACGAGCAGTACTTC. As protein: CASSGQAYEQYF.

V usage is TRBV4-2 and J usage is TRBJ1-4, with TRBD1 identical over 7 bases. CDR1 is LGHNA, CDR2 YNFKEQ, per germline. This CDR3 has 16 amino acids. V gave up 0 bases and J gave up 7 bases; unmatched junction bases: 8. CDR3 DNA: TGTGCCAGCAGCCAAGATGTTGCAGGGGGGATTGAAAAACTGTTTTTT. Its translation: CASSQDVAGGIEKLFF.

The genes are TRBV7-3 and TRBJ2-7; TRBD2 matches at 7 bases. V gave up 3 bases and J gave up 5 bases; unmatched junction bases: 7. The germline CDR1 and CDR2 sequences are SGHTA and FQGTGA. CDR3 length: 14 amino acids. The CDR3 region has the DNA TGTGCCAGCAGCTTCGGACTAGGTATCGACGAGCAGTACTTC. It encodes CASSFGLGIDEQYF.

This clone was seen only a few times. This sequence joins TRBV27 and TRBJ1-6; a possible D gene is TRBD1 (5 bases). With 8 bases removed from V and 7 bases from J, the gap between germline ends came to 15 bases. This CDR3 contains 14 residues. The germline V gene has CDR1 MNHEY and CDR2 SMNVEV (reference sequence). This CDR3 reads CASGQTVRNSPLHF. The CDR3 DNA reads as TGTGCCAGCGGCCAGACAGTGAGGAATTCACCCCTCCACTTT.

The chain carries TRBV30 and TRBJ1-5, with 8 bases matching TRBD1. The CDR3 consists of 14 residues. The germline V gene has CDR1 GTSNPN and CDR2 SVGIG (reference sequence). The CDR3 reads CAAGTGLSNQPQHF. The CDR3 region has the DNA TGTGCGGCCGGGACAGGCCTTAGCAATCAGCCCCAGCATTTT.

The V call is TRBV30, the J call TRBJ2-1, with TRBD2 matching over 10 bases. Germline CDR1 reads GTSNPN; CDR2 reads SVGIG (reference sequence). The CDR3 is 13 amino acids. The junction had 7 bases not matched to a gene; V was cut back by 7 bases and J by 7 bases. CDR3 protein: CASQRGGVNEQFF. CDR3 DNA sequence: TGTGCCTCGCAGCGGGGGGGCGTGAATGAGCAGTTCTTC.

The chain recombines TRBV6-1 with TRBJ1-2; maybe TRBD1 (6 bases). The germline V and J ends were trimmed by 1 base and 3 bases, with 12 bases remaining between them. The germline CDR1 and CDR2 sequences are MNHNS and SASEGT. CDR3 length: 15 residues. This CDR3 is CASSEGTDAYYGYTF. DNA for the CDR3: TGTGCCAGCAGTGAAGGGACAGATGCTTACTATGGCTACACCTTC.

The CDR3 sequence is CASSLGGNWDTRMNEQFF. CDR3 coding DNA: TGTGCCAGCAGCTTAGGAGGGAATTGGGACACCCGGATGAATGAGCAGTTCTTC. The chain is built from TRBV7-2 and TRBJ2-1; a possible D gene is TRBD1 (6 bases). The germline gives CDR1 SGHTA, CDR2 FQGNSA. The V gene lost 1 base and the J gene lost 7 bases, with 23 bases spanning the gap. CDR3 length equals 18 residues.

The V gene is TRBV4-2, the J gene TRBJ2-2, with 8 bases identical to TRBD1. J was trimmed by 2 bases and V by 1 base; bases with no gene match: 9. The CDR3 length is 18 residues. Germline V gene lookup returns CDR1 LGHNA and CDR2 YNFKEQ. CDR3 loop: CASSQVAGGQGNTGELFF. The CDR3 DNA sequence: TGTGCCAGCAGCCAAGTGGCAGGAGGACAGGGCAACACCGGGGAGCTGTTTTTT.

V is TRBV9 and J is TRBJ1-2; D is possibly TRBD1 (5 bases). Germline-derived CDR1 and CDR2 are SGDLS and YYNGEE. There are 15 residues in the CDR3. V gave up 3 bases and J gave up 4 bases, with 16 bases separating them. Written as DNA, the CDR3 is TGTGCCAGCAGCGCCACGCTAGGGCAGGGCTATGGCTACACCTTC. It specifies CASSATLGQGYGYTF.

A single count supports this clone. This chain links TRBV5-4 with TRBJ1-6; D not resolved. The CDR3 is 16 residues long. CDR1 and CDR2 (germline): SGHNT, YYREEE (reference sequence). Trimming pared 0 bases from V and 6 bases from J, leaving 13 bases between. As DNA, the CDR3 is TGTGCCAGCAGCTTGGGTGGAAACAGTGGTAATTCACCCCTCCACTTT. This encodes CASSLGGNSGNSPLHF.

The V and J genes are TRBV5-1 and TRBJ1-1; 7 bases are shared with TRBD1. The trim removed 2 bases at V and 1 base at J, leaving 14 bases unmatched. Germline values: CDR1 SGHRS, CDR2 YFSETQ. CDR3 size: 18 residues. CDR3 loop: CASSFGLGQGQQNTEAFF. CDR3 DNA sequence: TGCGCCAGCAGCTTTGGGCTAGGGCAGGGACAGCAGAACACTGAAGCTTTCTTT.

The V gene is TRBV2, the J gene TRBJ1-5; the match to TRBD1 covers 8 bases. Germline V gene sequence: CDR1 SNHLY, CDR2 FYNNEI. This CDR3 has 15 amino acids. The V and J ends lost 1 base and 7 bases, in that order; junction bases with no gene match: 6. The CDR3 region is CASSEGGAGGQPQHF. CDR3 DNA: TGTGCCAGCAGTGAAGGTGGGGCAGGGGGCCAGCCCCAGCATTTT.

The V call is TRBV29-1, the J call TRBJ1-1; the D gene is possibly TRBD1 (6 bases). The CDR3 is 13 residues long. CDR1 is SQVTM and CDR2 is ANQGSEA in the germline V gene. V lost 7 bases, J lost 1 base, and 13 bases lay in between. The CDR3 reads CSGWTEENTEAFF. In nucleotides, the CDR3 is TGCAGCGGGTGGACAGAGGAGAACACTGAAGCTTTCTTT.